This T cell receptor beta chain comes out of a study of blood T cell repertoires in COVID-19. Looking at the study overall: Spain, Italy and the United States supplied samples that represented acute and convalescent COVID-19.

CDR3 length: 14 residues. V lost 4 bases and J lost 7, with 17 bases in between. Germline V CDR1 and CDR2: MNHEY, SVGEGT. Here immunoSEQ multiplex PCR was the method, and the copy in TCRdb shows in-frame clones only, minus some. The sample carries fewer than 100,000 clones, roughly 82% recorded once. The TCR originated in a man aged 45-65 years with acute or convalescent COVID-19. V gene TRBV6-2 or TRBV6-3 combines with J gene TRBJ2-7, with D possibly TRBD2 on 6 matching bases. The sample comprised peripheral blood. The CDR3 spells CASSLGTGVKEQYF. CDR3 coding DNA: TGTGCCAGCAGTTTAGGAACGGGAGTAAAGGAGCAGTACTTC.